This T cell receptor beta chain was sequenced in a study of blood T cell repertoires in COVID-19. Background on the study: There were acute and convalescent COVID-19 samples, and they came from the United States, Italy and Spain. PBMCs, B-cell-depleted T cells, or T cells provided the cDNA or gDNA that made up the material.

Original processing notes: The authors estimated nucleated cell counts from reference gene primer amplification. Method: immunoSEQ multiplex PCR; TCRdb's copy keeps in-frame clones and lacks some. That table is the source of V, J and clone size, and D and trimming were worked out from the DNA. The profile shows about 170,000 clones, around 85% of them singletons. V was pared by 8 bases and J by 7 bases, with 18 bases between. CDR1 is SGHAT, CDR2 FQNNGV, per germline. The CDR3 has 14 amino acids. The chain uses TRBV11-2 and TRBJ1-3; weak D call: TRBD1 (5 bases). Sequenced sample: peripheral blood. This sequence was found in a man aged 55 to 69 who had recovered from COVID-19. This chain's CDR3 is CASGQQGSRNTIYF. CDR3 DNA: TGTGCCAGCGGACAACAAGGCTCGCGGAACACCATATATTTT.